The 28 T cell receptor beta chains reported below all come from one sample, sequenced in a study of low-dose radiotherapy and immunotherapy resistance in tumors. Time point: before trial treatment. First-strand cDNA relied on TRAV- and TRBV-specific primers spanning alpha and beta chains. PCR amplification of the TCRs was performed with Phusion for 15 to 25 PCR cycles, and it relied on a constant-region primer together with a V-primer adapter. TCRdb analysed the reads with MiXCR anew, one entry per CDR3 protein. This sample has around 68,000 distinct CDR3 sequences, with around 27% found just once. The source was PBMCs, collected before treatment. The receptors were gathered from a male donor with rectosigmoid adenocarcinoma.

A note on this clonotype: It may be a read error: a sequence one base away is much more abundant. The DNA is omitted, as the CDR3 cannot be located on it reliably, and the CDR3 follows TCRdb's listing. The chain links TRBV7-9 to TRBJ2-7; the table calls TRBD1, which could not be checked here. Germline V gives CDR1 SEHNR, CDR2 FQNEAQ (reference sequence). The CDR3 numbers 14 amino acids, ends counted. The CDR3 spells CAAAVGTGTYEQCF.

This clonotype occurred many times. The chain carries TRBV7-9 and TRBJ2-1; D is unclear. Per the germline V gene, CDR1 is SEHNR and CDR2 is FQNEAQ (reference sequence). Trimming cost V 5 bases and J 8 bases, with 13 bases left between them. The CDR3 length is 13 residues. CDR3 nucleotides: TGTGCCAGCAGCCCACGTGGGCCTGATGAGCAGTTCTTC. Its protein product is CASSPRGPDEQFF.

This clonotype was counted ten times or more. The V gene is TRBV28, the J gene TRBJ1-2, with TRBD1 as a possible D gene (6 bases). V was shortened by 3 bases and J by 6 bases, with 17 bases between the two germline ends. This CDR3 has 15 amino acids. Germline V gene lookup returns CDR1 MDHEN and CDR2 SYDVKM. The CDR3 reads CASSLGGARAHGYTF. DNA for the CDR3: TGTGCCAGCAGTTTGGGGGGGGCGAGAGCTCATGGCTACACCTTC.

This clonotype showed up many times. For the CDR3, the DNA is TGTGCCAGCAGTCTCCTCGGACAAGGGCAGGAGACCCAGTACTTC. Protein: CASSLLGQGQETQYF. The chain joins TRBV6-8 to TRBJ2-5, with a possible D match to TRBD1 (5 bases). V was pared by 5 bases and J by 5 bases, with 18 bases between. The CDR3 length is 15 residues. The germline V gene has CDR1 MNHGY and CDR2 SAAAGT.

This clonotype was seen many times. This chain's CDR3 is CATRGRGETYNEQFF. In DNA, the CDR3 is TGTGCCACCAGGGGCCGGGGAGAGACCTACAATGAGCAGTTCTTC. V gene TRBV24-1 combines with J gene TRBJ2-1, with D possibly matching TRBD2 (5 bases). This CDR3 is built from 15 residues. V gave up 7 bases and J gave up 2 bases, with 14 bases separating them. Germline V gives CDR1 KGHDR, CDR2 SFDVKD.

This clonotype was observed at least ten times. The chain employs TRBV12-3 or TRBV12-4 and TRBJ2-1; a possible D gene is TRBD1 (6 bases). Trimming stripped 2 bases from V and 8 bases from J, with 10 bases between. This CDR3 contains 13 residues. CDR3 residues: CASSLKQGYEQFF. The DNA for the CDR3 is TGTGCCAGCAGTTTAAAACAGGGCTATGAGCAGTTCTTC.

This clonotype was found a few times. V is TRBV19 and J is TRBJ1-1; the D is unclear. CDR3 length: 14 residues. The germline V gene encodes CDR1 LNHDA and CDR2 SQIVND (reference sequence). V was clipped by 4 bases and J by 5 bases, with 14 bases between them. Here the CDR3 reads CASSNGDWRTEAFF. In nucleotides, the CDR3 is TGTGCCAGTAGTAATGGGGATTGGCGGACTGAAGCTTTCTTT.

The CDR3 bases are TGTGCCAGCAGCTCCTACCTAGCGGGAGCCTACAATGAGCAGTTCTTC. It translates to CASSSYLAGAYNEQFF. The J gene is TRBJ2-1, the V gene TRBV5-6; 10 bases align to TRBD2. Trimming took 3 bases from V and 2 from J; bases not matched to a gene: 5. The CDR3 length is 16 residues. Germline V gene lookup returns CDR1 SGHDT and CDR2 YYEEEE.

This clonotype has ten or more counts. This chain links TRBV7-2 with TRBJ1-5; 8 nucleotides line up with TRBD1. The CDR3 loop spans 13 amino acids. Trimming at V came to 4 bases and at J to 7 bases, leaving 3 bases not matched to a gene. The V gene's germline CDR1 is SGHTA and CDR2 FQGNSA. The DNA of the CDR3 is TGTGCCAGCAGCTCACAGGGGGAACAGCCCCAGCATTTT. It translates to CASSSQGEQPQHF.

The chain has TRBV6-5 and TRBJ2-2; the match to TRBD1 covers 10 bases. The V and J ends lost 0 bases and 7 bases, in that order; junction bases with no gene match: 2. Germline CDR1 MNHEY, CDR2 SVGAGI. The CDR3 has 15 amino acids. The CDR3 spells CASSYSGQGFGELFF. CDR3 bases: TGTGCCAGCAGTTACTCGGGACAGGGGTTCGGGGAGCTGTTTTTT.

In its sample, this clonotype was seen many times. The genes are TRBV6-6 and TRBJ2-6, with 8 bases lining up with TRBD1. Looked up from germline, CDR1 is MNHNY and CDR2 is SVGAGI (reference sequence). CDR3 length: 17 amino acids. The V gene end was trimmed by 4 bases and the J gene end by 5 bases; junction bases not matched to a gene: 10. DNA for the CDR3: TGTGCCAGCAGTTCGACGAGACAGGGGAAAAGGGCCAACGTCCTGACTTTC. Its protein is CASSSTRQGKRANVLTF.

This clonotype was seen ten or more times. The chain joins TRBV7-9 to TRBJ1-1, with 9 nucleotides matching TRBD1. The ends lost 0 bases at V and 7 bases at J; junction bases unmatched: 6. CDR1 SEHNR and CDR2 FQNEAQ come from the germline V gene (reference sequence). This CDR3 has 15 residues. The CDR3 DNA reads as TGTGCCAGCAGCTTAGCAGTCAGACAGGGGGATGAAGCTTTCTTT. As protein: CASSLAVRQGDEAFF. Combining the CDR3 with reference TRBV7-9 and TRBJ1-1 gives the whole variable domain DTGVSQNPRHKITKRGQNVTFRCDPISEHNRLYWYRQTLGQGPEFLTYFQNEAQLEKSRLLSDRFSAERPKGSFSTLEIQRTEQGDSAMYLCASSLAVRQGDEAFFGQGTRLTVV.

At least ten counts were recorded for this clonotype. The chain is built from TRBV2 and TRBJ1-2, with D maybe TRBD1 (5 bases). The V and J ends lost 1 base and 6 bases respectively, with 18 bases between them. The CDR3 has 16 residues. Germline V lookup: CDR1 SNHLY, CDR2 FYNNEI. CDR3: CASSEEAWAGIDGYTF. CDR3 in DNA: TGTGCCAGCAGTGAAGAAGCTTGGGCAGGGATTGATGGCTACACCTTC. Together with reference TRBV2 and TRBJ1-2, the CDR3 gives the full variable domain: EPEVTQTPSHQVTQMGQEVILRCVPISNHLYFYWYRQILGQKVEFLVSFYNNEISEKSEIFDDQFSVERPDGSNFTLKIRSTKLEDSAMYFCASSEEAWAGIDGYTFGSGTRLTVV.

This clonotype was recorded at least ten times. This chain joins TRBV29-1 and TRBJ2-3; 10 bases match TRBD2. CDR1 is SQVTM, CDR2 ANQGSEA, per germline. After removal of 4 bases from V and 10 bases from J, the junction contained 11 bases not matched to a gene. The CDR3 extends over 14 amino acids. Written as DNA, the CDR3 is TGCAGCGTTGCCATAGCGGGGGGCCTCGGAGCGCAGTATTTT. Translation gives CSVAIAGGLGAQYF.

This clonotype was seen ten or more times. One end of the junction varies from germline; a read error may be responsible. Here the CDR3 DNA reads TGTGTCAGCAGCGAAACGGTCGGGTATAACACTGAAGCTTTCTTT. Translating it yields CVSSETVGYNTEAFF. The chain combines TRBV7-9 with TRBJ1-1; D uncertain. The V gene's germline CDR1 is SEHNR and CDR2 FQNEAQ (reference sequence). This CDR3 region has 15 residues. Together with reference TRBV7-9 and TRBJ1-1, the CDR3 gives the full variable domain: DTGVSQNPRHKITKRGQNVTFRCDPISEHNRLYWYRQTLGQGPEFLTYFQNEAQLEKSRLLSDRFSAERPKGSFSTLEIQRTEQGDSAMYLCVSSETVGYNTEAFFGQGTRLTVV.

The chain carries TRBV28 and TRBJ1-1; TRBD1 might be the D (5 bases). Per germline, CDR1 MDHEN and CDR2 SYDVKM. The CDR3 sequence is 11 residues long. V shed 8 bases and J shed 5 bases, with 9 bases lying between them. The CDR3 sequence is CASRGVTEAFF. CDR3 nucleotide sequence: TGTGCCAGCCGGGGGGTGACTGAAGCTTTCTTT.

This clonotype was seen a handful of times. V usage is TRBV7-2 and J usage is TRBJ2-1; D ambiguous. V shed 1 base and J shed 4 bases, with 14 bases lying between them. This CDR3 comprises 16 residues. Germline V lookup: CDR1 SGHTA, CDR2 FQGNSA. In nucleotides, the CDR3 is TGTGCCAGCAGCTTAGTAATAGTCGCTGCGTACAATGAGCAGTTCTTC. This sequence encodes CASSLVIVAAYNEQFF.

This clonotype showed up many times. The V call is TRBV7-2, the J call TRBJ2-7; 7 nucleotides match TRBD2. This CDR3 has 14 residues. From germline, CDR1 is SGHTA and CDR2 FQGNSA. J was trimmed by 5 bases and V by 4 bases; bases with no gene match: 8. The DNA for the CDR3 is TGTGCCAGCAGCTCACCGACTAGCTTCCACGAGCAGTACTTC. It translates to CASSSPTSFHEQYF. The full variable domain, with the rest looked up from reference TRBV7-2 and TRBJ2-7, is GAGVSQSPSNKVTEKGKDVELRCDPISGHTALYWYRQSLGQGLEFLIYFQGNSAPDKSGLPSDRFSAERTGGSVSTLTIQRTQQEDSAVYLCASSSPTSFHEQYFGPGTRLTVT.

The chain has TRBV3-1 and TRBJ2-1, with TRBD2 matching over 14 bases. J was trimmed by 5 bases and V by 6 bases; bases with no gene match: 9. CDR3 length: 17 residues. Germline V gene sequence: CDR1 LGHDT, CDR2 YNNKEL (reference sequence). CDR3 coding DNA: TGTGCCAGCAGGCGGGGACTAGCGGGAGCAACAAACAATGAGCAGTTCTTC. Protein product: CASRRGLAGATNNEQFF.

Concerning this clonotype: A read error is likely here: a far larger clone is one base away. V is TRBV27 and J is TRBJ1-4; TRBD1 agrees at 8 bases. Per the germline V gene, CDR1 is MNHEY and CDR2 is SMNVEV (reference sequence). CDR3 size: 14 residues. The CDR3 loop is CASRAGGLNKKLFF. CDR3 sequence (DNA): TGTGCCAGCAGAGCAGGGGGCCTTAATAAAAAACTGTTTTTT.

This clonotype was detected many times. The chain uses TRBV25-1 and TRBJ1-6; D ambiguous. This CDR3 is built from 14 residues. The ends were cut back, 7 bases at V and 0 bases at J, with 7 bases in the middle. The germline V gene has CDR1 MGHDK and CDR2 SYGVNS. CDR3 loop: CASKESSYNSPLHF. The CDR3 DNA reads TGTGCCAGCAAGGAATCCTCCTATAATTCACCCCTCCACTTT.

This clonotype was seen many times. This chain links TRBV6-1 with TRBJ2-2; 7 bases are a match to TRBD2. V lost 4 bases to trimming and J lost 2 bases; unmatched junction nucleotides: 7. The germline gives CDR1 MNHNS, CDR2 SASEGT. There are 16 residues in the CDR3. The CDR3 DNA follows: TGTGCCAGCAGTGTCTTCGGGGGGATAAACACCGGGGAGCTGTTTTTT. It yields the protein CASSVFGGINTGELFF.

This chain links TRBV15 with TRBJ1-2; D perhaps matches TRBD1 (5 bases). The germline gives CDR1 LNHNV, CDR2 YYDKDF (reference sequence). V lost 1 base and J lost 8, with 14 bases in between. This CDR3 comprises 14 residues. The CDR3 DNA is TGTGCCACCAGCAGAGTGCCTTCCCAGGGAGGCTACACCTTC. It yields the protein CATSRVPSQGGYTF.

This clonotype showed up many times. The chain recombines TRBV4-3 with TRBJ2-2, with a weak D call TRBD2 (5 bases). Germline-derived CDR1 and CDR2 are LGHNA and YSLEER. V was shortened by 1 base and J by 7 bases, with 16 bases between the two germline ends. The CDR3 sequence is 16 residues long. The chain's CDR3 is CASSQGVAQRDGELFF. CDR3 bases: TGCGCCAGCAGCCAAGGGGTAGCGCAACGGGACGGGGAGCTGTTTTTT.

The J gene is TRBJ2-1, the V gene TRBV2, with D perhaps TRBD2 (6 bases). The CDR3 has 15 amino acids. Germline CDR1 SNHLY, CDR2 FYNNEI. Trimming shortened V by 2 bases and J by 4 bases, and 12 bases separated the two germline ends. This CDR3 reads CASSERDSDYNEQFF. The CDR3 DNA reads TGTGCCAGCAGTGAACGGGACTCTGATTACAATGAGCAGTTCTTC.

The V and J genes are TRBV14 and TRBJ2-5; the match to TRBD2 covers 14 bases. V was clipped by 1 base and J by 4 bases; unmatched bases: 5. This CDR3 is built from 17 residues. CDR1 is SGHDN and CDR2 is FVKESK in the germline V gene. The CDR3 coding sequence is TGTGCCAGCAGCCAAGCCGGGGGGACTAGCGGGAGAGAGACCCAGTACTTC. Its translation is CASSQAGGTSGRETQYF.

In DNA, the CDR3 is TGTGCCTGGAGTCGGGACAGGGTTGGCTACACCTTC. This sequence encodes CAWSRDRVGYTF. The genes are TRBV30 and TRBJ1-2; TRBD1 matches at 9 bases. Germline V gene sequence: CDR1 GTSNPN, CDR2 SVGIG (reference sequence). The V segment lost 2 bases and the J segment 7 bases; nucleotides outside the gene matches: 2. The CDR3 contains 12 residues.

This clonotype has at least ten counts. The rearrangement uses TRBV28 and TRBJ2-5; the D is unclear. Germline CDR1 MDHEN, CDR2 SYDVKM. The V end lost 4 bases, the J end lost 3 bases, and 12 bases lay between the germline ends. The CDR3 is made up of 14 amino acids. Here the CDR3 DNA reads TGTGCCAGCAGTTCCCCGGACCGAGAAGAGACCCAGTACTTC. This encodes CASSSPDREETQYF.